This TCR beta chain stems from a study of CD8+ T cells in alopecia areata. The treatment is: oral pan-JAK inhibitor, 5-10 mg twice daily. Extracted RNA was reverse transcribed, and the resulting cDNA served as sequencing template. Method: immunoSEQ multiplex PCR; TCRdb's copy keeps in-frame clones and lacks some. In the table there are around 99,000 clones, about 83% of which are singletons. This clone was found once. There are 15 residues in the CDR3. Trimming shortened V by 5 bases and J by 0 bases, and 11 bases separated the two germline ends. CDR1 is MNHEY, CDR2 SMNVEV, per germline (reference sequence).

The source was CD8+ T cells sorted from blood, collected at week 24, from a patient treated with tofacitinib. The rearrangement links TRBV27 to TRBJ2-1; D is undetermined. The receptor was derived from a human donor with alopecia areata. The CDR3 loop is CASSPTVSSYNEQFF. DNA of the CDR3: TGTGCCAGCAGTCCCACGGTGAGCTCCTACAATGAGCAGTTCTTC.